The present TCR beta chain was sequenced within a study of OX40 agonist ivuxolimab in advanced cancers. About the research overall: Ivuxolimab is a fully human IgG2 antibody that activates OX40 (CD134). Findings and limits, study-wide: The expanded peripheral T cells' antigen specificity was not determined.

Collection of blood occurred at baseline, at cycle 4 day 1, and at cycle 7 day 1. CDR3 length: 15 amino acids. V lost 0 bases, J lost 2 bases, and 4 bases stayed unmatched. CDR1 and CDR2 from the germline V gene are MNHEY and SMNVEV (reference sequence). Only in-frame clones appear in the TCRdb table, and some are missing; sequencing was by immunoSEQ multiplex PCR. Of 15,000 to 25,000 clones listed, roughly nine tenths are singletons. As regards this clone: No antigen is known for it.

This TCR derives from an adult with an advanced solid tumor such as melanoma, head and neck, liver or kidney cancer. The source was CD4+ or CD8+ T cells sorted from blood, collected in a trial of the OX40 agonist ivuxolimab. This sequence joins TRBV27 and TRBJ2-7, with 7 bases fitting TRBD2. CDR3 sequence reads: CASSLSWGGAYEQYF. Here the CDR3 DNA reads TGTGCCAGCAGTTTATCGTGGGGGGGGGCCTACGAGCAGTACTTC.